Listed below are T cell receptor beta chains from one sample, sequenced in a study of T cell changes during pregnancy in multiple sclerosis. Repertoires were generated with immunoSEQ multiplex PCR, while TCRdb's copy carries only in-frame clones and drops some. The data show roughly 50,000 clones, 85% to 95% seen once. Sample: CD4+ T cells from peripheral blood mononuclear cells, taken in the third trimester of pregnancy. The origin of the receptors is a female donor with multiple sclerosis, enrolled in a pregnancy study. Each CDR3 is given with its conserved first and last residue. A D gene is named only where the DNA matches it firmly. A row's size may be missing; if present it is once, few, many or a size class.

abundance: NA; j_gene: TRBJ1-4; v_gene: TRBV19; d_gene: NA; CDR3nt: TGTGCCAGTACGGGACAAATCAACGATGAAAAACTGTTTTTT; CDR3aa: CASTGQINDEKLFF
abundance: NA; j_gene: TRBJ1-2; v_gene: TRBV6-1; d_gene: NA; CDR3nt: TGTGCCAGCAGTGGTTCCTTGACCGGGGTTCGGGGCTACACCTTC; CDR3aa: CASSGSLTGVRGYTF
abundance: NA; j_gene: TRBJ2-5; v_gene: TRBV6-5; d_gene: TRBD1; CDR3nt: TGTGCCAGCAGGGCGACAGGGGGCAGGGAGACCCAGTACTTC; CDR3aa: CASRATGGRETQYF
abundance: few; j_gene: TRBJ2-7; v_gene: TRBV6-5; d_gene: TRBD1; CDR3nt: TGTGCCAGCAGCCCCCTAGGGACAGCTCTCTACGAGCAGTACTTC; CDR3aa: CASSPLGTALYEQYF
abundance: NA; j_gene: TRBJ2-2; v_gene: TRBV19; d_gene: TRBD1; CDR3nt: TGTGCCAGTACCGGGACAGGGAACACCGGGGAGCTGTTTTTT; CDR3aa: CASTGTGNTGELFF
abundance: NA; j_gene: TRBJ2-3; v_gene: TRBV11-3; d_gene: NA; CDR3nt: TGTGCCAGCAGCTTCGTAGGGGGGGGGTCAGATACGCAGTATTTT; CDR3aa: CASSFVGGGSDTQYF
abundance: NA; j_gene: TRBJ1-2; v_gene: TRBV4-1; d_gene: TRBD1; CDR3nt: TGCGCCAGCAGTTTAACGGGACAGGGGACATCATGGGATGGCTACACCTTC; CDR3aa: CASSLTGQGTSWDGYTF
abundance: NA; j_gene: TRBJ2-2; v_gene: TRBV6-1; d_gene: TRBD1; CDR3nt: TGTGCCAGCAGTGCCCAGGGGGACACCGGGGAGCTGTTTTTT; CDR3aa: CASSAQGDTGELFF
abundance: NA; j_gene: TRBJ2-5; v_gene: TRBV5-1; d_gene: TRBD2; CDR3nt: TGCGCCAGCAGCGTATCCGGGACTAGCGGGAGAGAGACCCAGTACTTC; CDR3aa: CASSVSGTSGRETQYF
abundance: NA; j_gene: TRBJ1-3; v_gene: TRBV6-5; d_gene: NA; CDR3nt: TGTGCCAGCAGCCGCTCCGGATTAGCGGGAAACACCATATATTTT; CDR3aa: CASSRSGLAGNTIYF
abundance: NA; j_gene: TRBJ1-6; v_gene: TRBV4-1; d_gene: NA; CDR3nt: TGCGCCAGCAGCCAATGGCCGGAGTATAATTCACCCCTCCACTTT; CDR3aa: CASSQWPEYNSPLHF
abundance: once; j_gene: TRBJ2-2; v_gene: TRBV30; d_gene: TRBD1; CDR3nt: TGTGCCTGGAGTAAACCGGACAGGGACACCGGGGAGCTGTTTTTT; CDR3aa: CAWSKPDRDTGELFF
abundance: NA; j_gene: TRBJ2-1; v_gene: TRBV30; d_gene: NA; CDR3nt: TGTGCCTGGAGTAAGGAGGATGAGCAGTTCTTC; CDR3aa: CAWSKEDEQFF
abundance: NA; j_gene: TRBJ1-5; v_gene: TRBV19; d_gene: NA; CDR3nt: TGTGCCAGTAGCCCAACAGGGATGGCCAATCAGCCCCAGCATTTT; CDR3aa: CASSPTGMANQPQHF
abundance: NA; j_gene: TRBJ2-3; v_gene: TRBV11-2; d_gene: NA; CDR3nt: TGTGCCAGCAGCTTTAGGGGCCTGCCCCCCTTGGCAGATACGCAGTATTTT; CDR3aa: CASSFRGLPPLADTQYF
abundance: NA; j_gene: TRBJ1-5; v_gene: TRBV28; d_gene: NA; CDR3nt: TGTGCCAGCAGTTTAGTCTCAGGGAATAGCAATCAGCCCCAGCATTTT; CDR3aa: CASSLVSGNSNQPQHF